This entry lists 15 T cell receptor beta chains sequenced from one sample in a study of cytomegalovirus exposure and HLA in healthy donors. Clones were sequenced by immunoSEQ multiplex PCR, and TCRdb holds only the in-frame ones, with some missing. The data hold approximately 200,000 clones, with more than 75% observed a single time. Sequencing was performed on PBMCs. These receptors were taken from a man younger than 35 in good health and CMV-seropositive.

The V and J genes are TRBV28 and TRBJ1-5, with unresolved D. Germline V gene sequence: CDR1 MDHEN, CDR2 SYDVKM. Trimming removed 1 base from V and 3 bases from J, with 13 bases in between. The CDR3 has 16 amino acids. This chain's CDR3 is CASSLSDNQVNQPQHF. CDR3 bases: TGTGCCAGCAGTTTATCCGATAACCAGGTCAATCAGCCCCAGCATTTT.

The chain employs TRBV28 and TRBJ2-7, with D tentatively TRBD1 (6 bases). The ends were cut back, 7 bases at V and 0 bases at J, with 16 bases in the middle. The CDR3 loop spans 15 amino acids. Germline CDR1 is MDHEN and CDR2 is SYDVKM. The CDR3 region is CASTPRGRTSYEQYF. Here the CDR3 DNA reads TGTGCCAGCACCCCTAGGGGGAGAACCTCCTACGAGCAGTACTTC.

This clone was counted once. The V and J genes are TRBV6-5 and TRBJ2-7; 9 positions agree with TRBD2. Losses at the gene ends were 0 bases for V and 2 bases for J; bases not matched to a gene: 2. The germline V gene has CDR1 MNHEY and CDR2 SVGAGI. The CDR3 consists of 15 residues. CDR3 DNA sequence: TGTGCCAGCAGTTACTCCCCTAGCGGGGCCTACGAGCAGTACTTC. This sequence encodes CASSYSPSGAYEQYF.

The V gene is TRBV4-1, the J gene TRBJ2-7; D is ambiguous. The V end lost 4 bases, the J end lost 4 bases, and 17 bases lay between the germline ends. The CDR3 loop spans 15 amino acids. Per the germline V gene, CDR1 is MGHRA and CDR2 is YSYEKL. The CDR3 loop is CASSPLLAGEYEQYF. The CDR3 DNA is TGCGCCAGCAGCCCCCTGTTGGCCGGAGAGTACGAGCAGTACTTC.

This chain joins TRBV19 and TRBJ1-2; 8 positions match TRBD1. This CDR3 region has 13 residues. J was trimmed by 2 bases and V by 6 bases; bases with no gene match: 2. CDR1 and CDR2 from the germline V gene are LNHDA and SQIVND (reference sequence). CDR3 nucleotides: TGTGCCAGTAGCCGACAGGGGAACTATGGCTACACCTTC. Protein product: CASSRQGNYGYTF.

The CDR3 is CASSVSGSLLNEQFF. The CDR3 coding sequence is TGTGCCAGCAGCGTAAGCGGGAGTCTTCTGAATGAGCAGTTCTTC. The chain combines TRBV9 with TRBJ2-1; TRBD2 agrees at 8 bases. Trimming removed 1 base from V and 7 bases from J; junction bases left unmatched: 7. CDR3 length equals 15 residues. From germline, CDR1 is SGDLS and CDR2 YYNGEE.

This clone has a single count. The V call is TRBV4-2, the J call TRBJ2-1; 11 bases are a match to TRBD2. CDR1 is LGHNA and CDR2 is YNFKEQ in the germline V gene. V was pared by 3 bases and J by 5 bases, with 3 bases of the junction left unmatched. The CDR3 spans 15 residues. The CDR3 here is CASSHGTSGNNEQFF. Here the CDR3 DNA reads TGTGCCAGCAGCCACGGGACTAGCGGTAACAATGAGCAGTTCTTC.

This chain joins TRBV5-1 and TRBJ2-1; D perhaps matches TRBD2 (6 bases). Trimming stripped 4 bases from V and 10 bases from J, with 15 bases between. In germline, CDR1 is SGHRS, CDR2 YFSETQ. This CDR3 region has 13 residues. The CDR3 is CASSENYGGEQFF. The CDR3 bases are TGCGCCAGCAGCGAAAACTATGGGGGGGAGCAGTTCTTC. Supplemented by reference TRBV5-1 and TRBJ2-1, the full variable domain reads KAGVTQTPRYLIKTRGQQVTLSCSPISGHRSVSWYQQTPGQGLQFLFEYFSETQRNKGNFPGRFSGRQFSNSRSEMNVSTLELGDSALYLCASSENYGGEQFFGPGTRLTVL.

This clone was counted a single time. V is TRBV5-1 and J is TRBJ1-2; D unclear. Germline CDR1 SGHRS, CDR2 YFSETQ. V dropped 2 bases and J dropped 3 bases, with 8 bases sitting between them. The CDR3 sequence is 13 residues long. CDR3 in amino acids: CASSLEGDYGYTF. The CDR3 DNA sequence: TGCGCCAGCAGCTTAGAGGGCGACTATGGCTACACCTTC.

The rearrangement uses TRBV29-1 and TRBJ2-4; D may be TRBD1 (6 bases). The V end lost 3 bases, the J end lost 3 bases, and 21 bases lay between the germline ends. The V gene's germline CDR1 is SQVTM and CDR2 ANQGSEA. There are 17 residues in the CDR3. CDR3 amino acids: CSVEGAPADPNKNIQYF. The CDR3 nucleotides read TGCAGCGTTGAGGGGGCGCCAGCCGACCCGAACAAAAACATTCAGTACTTC.

This chain links TRBV9 with TRBJ2-1; 12 bases are shared with TRBD2. Per the germline V gene, CDR1 is SGDLS and CDR2 is YYNGEE. This CDR3 contains 16 residues. J lost 1 base, V lost 4 bases, and 3 bases had no gene match. CDR3 DNA sequence: TGTGCCAGCAGCCCTACTAGCGGGAGGTCCTACAATGAGCAGTTCTTC. Residues: CASSPTSGRSYNEQFF.

In its sample, this clone was seen once. The CDR3 loop is CASSVGTGVGNTIYF. In DNA, the CDR3 is TGTGCCAGCAGCGTGGGGACAGGAGTTGGAAACACCATATATTTT. The gene calls are TRBV9 and TRBJ1-3, with TRBD1 matching 8 bases. CDR1 is SGDLS and CDR2 is YYNGEE in the germline V gene. There are 15 residues in the CDR3. J lost 3 bases, V lost 2 bases, and 4 bases had no gene match.

This clone was counted once. The rearrangement joins TRBV6-5 to TRBJ2-7; 9 nucleotides line up with TRBD1. V dropped 5 bases and J dropped 4; count of bases not matched to a gene: 3. Per the germline V gene, CDR1 is MNHEY and CDR2 is SVGAGI. CDR3 length: 13 residues. CDR3 nucleotide sequence: TGTGCCAGCAGTAGGGACAGGGAATACGAGCAGTACTTC. Its translation: CASSRDREYEQYF.

V gene TRBV29-1 combines with J gene TRBJ2-7; D possibly corresponds to TRBD1 (5 bases). The V and J ends lost 0 bases and 7 bases respectively, with 16 bases between them. CDR3 size: 14 residues. Germline CDR1 is SQVTM and CDR2 is ANQGSEA. The CDR3 DNA is TGCAGCGTTGAAGATGGGGCCAAGGGTGGAGAGCAGTACTTC. Its protein product is CSVEDGAKGGEQYF.

The chain recombines TRBV15 with TRBJ2-1, with 8 bases that match TRBD2. The CDR3 runs 19 residues. V gave up 2 bases and J gave up 7 bases; unmatched junction bases: 19. CDR1 is LNHNV and CDR2 is YYDKDF in the germline V gene (reference sequence). The CDR3 here is CATSRLPKAGGPIGNEQFF. The CDR3 DNA reads TGTGCCACCAGCAGACTTCCCAAGGCGGGAGGTCCGATAGGGAATGAGCAGTTCTTC.